These 6 T cell receptor beta chains came from one sample sequenced in a study of blood T cell repertoires in COVID-19. This table comes from immunoSEQ multiplex PCR, and its TCRdb copy is limited to in-frame clones, with some not included. Among over 75,000 clones listed, about 88% were seen once. Specimen: peripheral blood. The receptors were sampled from a woman older than 75 with acute or convalescent COVID-19.

The chain employs TRBV20-1 and TRBJ2-7; D not resolved. The CDR3 runs to 11 residues. The germline CDR1 and CDR2 sequences are DFQATT and SNEGSKA (reference sequence). Trimming stripped 2 bases from V and 7 bases from J, with 9 bases between. The CDR3 DNA is TGCAGTGCTAGACAAACGGTAGAGCAGTACTTC. The encoded protein is CSARQTVEQYF.

The J gene is TRBJ1-3, the V gene TRBV9, with D perhaps TRBD1 (5 bases). Looked up from germline, CDR1 is SGDLS and CDR2 is YYNGEE. The CDR3 is 15 residues long. V gave up 0 bases and J gave up 4 bases, with 11 bases separating them. In nucleotides, the CDR3 is TGTGCCAGCAGCGTAGGACAGAGCATCGGAAACACCATATATTTT. Amino acid sequence: CASSVGQSIGNTIYF.

This chain connects TRBV5-1 to TRBJ2-5; 12 bases fit TRBD2. Losses at the gene ends were 4 bases for V and 2 bases for J; bases not matched to a gene: 3. Per the germline V gene, CDR1 is SGHRS and CDR2 is YFSETQ. CDR3 size: 15 residues. This CDR3 is CASSKGTSGQETQYF. CDR3 DNA sequence: TGCGCCAGCAGCAAAGGGACTAGCGGGCAAGAGACCCAGTACTTC.

The chain couples TRBV4-3 to TRBJ2-7, with D tentatively TRBD1 (5 bases). This CDR3 region has 13 residues. CDR1 is LGHNA, CDR2 YSLEER, per germline. V lost 1 base to trimming and J lost 4 bases, with 8 bases between them. The DNA of the CDR3 is TGCGCCAGCAGCCAAGGACAGCTTTACGAGCAGTACTTC. Translation: CASSQGQLYEQYF.

This clone is a singleton in its sample. The chain links TRBV9 to TRBJ1-2, with a weak D call TRBD1 (5 bases). Per the germline V gene, CDR1 is SGDLS and CDR2 is YYNGEE. Trimming cost V 0 bases and J 4 bases, with 13 bases left between them. The CDR3 loop spans 15 amino acids. The CDR3 reads CASSVDSLGLYGYTF. Written as DNA, the CDR3 is TGTGCCAGCAGCGTAGACAGCTTGGGGCTCTATGGCTACACCTTC.

The J gene is TRBJ1-5, the V gene TRBV4-3; D is uncertain. CDR1 is LGHNA, CDR2 YSLEER, per germline. Trimming pared 0 bases from V and 6 bases from J, leaving 12 bases between. CDR3 length equals 15 residues. The CDR3 nucleotides read TGCGCCAGCAGCCAAGACGAGGGTATGGGTCAGCCCCAGCATTTT. Protein product: CASSQDEGMGQPQHF.